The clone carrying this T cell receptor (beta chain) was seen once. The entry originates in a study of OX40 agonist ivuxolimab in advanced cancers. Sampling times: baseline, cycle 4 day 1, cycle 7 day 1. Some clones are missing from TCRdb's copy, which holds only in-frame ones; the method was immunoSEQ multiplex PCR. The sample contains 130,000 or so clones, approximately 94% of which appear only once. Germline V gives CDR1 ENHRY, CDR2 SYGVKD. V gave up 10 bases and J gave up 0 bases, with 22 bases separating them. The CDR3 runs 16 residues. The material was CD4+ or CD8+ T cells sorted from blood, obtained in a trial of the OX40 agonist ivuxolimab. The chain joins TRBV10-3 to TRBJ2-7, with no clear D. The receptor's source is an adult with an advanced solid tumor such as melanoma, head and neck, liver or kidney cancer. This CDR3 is CATKGDYGPSSYEQYF. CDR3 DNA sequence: TGTGCCACCAAAGGCGATTACGGCCCGAGCTCCTACGAGCAGTACTTC.